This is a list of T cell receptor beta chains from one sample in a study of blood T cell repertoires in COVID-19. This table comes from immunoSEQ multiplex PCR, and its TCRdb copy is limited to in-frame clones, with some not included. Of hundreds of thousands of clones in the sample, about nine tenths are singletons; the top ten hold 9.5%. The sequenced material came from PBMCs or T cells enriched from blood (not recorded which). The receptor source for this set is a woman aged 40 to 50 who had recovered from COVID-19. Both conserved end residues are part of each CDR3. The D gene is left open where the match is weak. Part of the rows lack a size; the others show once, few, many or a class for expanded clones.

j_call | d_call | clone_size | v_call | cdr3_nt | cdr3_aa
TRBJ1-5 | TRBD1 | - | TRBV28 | TGTGCCAGCAGACCTCTGCCGGGACAGGGAGATCAGCCCCAGCATTTT | CASRPLPGQGDQPQHF
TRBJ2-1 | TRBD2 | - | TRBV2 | TGTGCCAGCAGTGATCTAGCGGGCCTTAGCTCCTACAATGAGCAGTTCTTC | CASSDLAGLSSYNEQFF
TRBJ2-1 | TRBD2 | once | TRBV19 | TGTGCCAGTAGTATACGGGGGGAGTCCTACAATGAGCAGTTCTTC | CASSIRGESYNEQFF
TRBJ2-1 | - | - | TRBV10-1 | TGCGCCAGCAGTGACGGTCATGAGCAGTTCTTC | CASSDGHEQFF
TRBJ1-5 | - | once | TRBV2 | TGTGCCAGCAGTGTAGAGAGGGAGGGGAATCAGCCCCAGCATTTT | CASSVEREGNQPQHF
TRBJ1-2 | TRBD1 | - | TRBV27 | TGTGCCAGCAGTCACAGGGGAGGCTATGGCTACACCTTC | CASSHRGGYGYTF
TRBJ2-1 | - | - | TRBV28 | TGTGCCAGCAAAGGGGTTCAATTGGAGCAGTTCTTC | CASKGVQLEQFF
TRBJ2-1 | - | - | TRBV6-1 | TGTGCCAGCAGTGAAACCGACTCAACCCCCCGCAAGCCTGAGCAGTTCTTC | CASSETDSTPRKPEQFF
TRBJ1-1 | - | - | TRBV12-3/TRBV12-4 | TGTGCCAGCAGTTTAGGAGGGAGTGAAGCTTTCTTT | CASSLGGSEAFF
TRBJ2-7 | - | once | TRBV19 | TGTGCCAGTAGTAATGGCGGAGCCTACGAGCAGTACTTC | CASSNGGAYEQYF
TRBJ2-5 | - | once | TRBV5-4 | TGTGCCAGCACACCGAAGGAGGGTGGGACCCAGTACTTC | CASTPKEGGTQYF
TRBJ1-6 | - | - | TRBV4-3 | TGCGCCAGCAGCCAACTGACAAATTCACCCCTCCACTTT | CASSQLTNSPLHF
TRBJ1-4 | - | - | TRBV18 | TGTGCCAGCTCACCGACGGAGGCTAATGAAAAACTGTTTTTT | CASSPTEANEKLFF
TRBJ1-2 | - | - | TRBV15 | TGTGCCACCAGCAGTACGGGCGGGAGAGGGTATGGCTACACCTTC | CATSSTGGRGYGYTF
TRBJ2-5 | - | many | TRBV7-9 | TGTGCCAGCAGCTTACAGGGGGGCCTCCAAGAGACCCAGTACTTC | CASSLQGGLQETQYF
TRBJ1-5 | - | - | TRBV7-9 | TGTGCCAGCAGCCCCGGGTCGAATAGCAATCAGCCCCAGCATTTT | CASSPGSNSNQPQHF
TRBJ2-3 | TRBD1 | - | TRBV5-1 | TGCGCCAGCAGCTTGGATGACAGGGAGACAGATACGCAGTATTTT | CASSLDDRETDTQYF
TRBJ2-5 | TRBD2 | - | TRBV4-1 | TGCGCCAGCAGCCAAGTCGGGACTAGCGGGTCGGACTTC | CASSQVGTSGSDF
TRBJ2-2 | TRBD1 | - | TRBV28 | TGTGCCAGCAGTCTAATCGACAGGGGGCAGGCCGGGGAGCTGTTTTTT | CASSLIDRGQAGELFF
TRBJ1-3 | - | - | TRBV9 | TGTGCCAGCAGCGTTTCTTTTGGAAACACCATATATTTT | CASSVSFGNTIYF
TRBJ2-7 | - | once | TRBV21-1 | TGTGCCAGCAGCAAATTTGGCAGGGGGCCTACCACGACCTACGAGCAGTACTTC | CASSKFGRGPTTTYEQYF
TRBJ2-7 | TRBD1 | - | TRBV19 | TGTGCCAGTATGAGGGGGACAGGACCCTACGAGCAGTACTTC | CASMRGTGPYEQYF
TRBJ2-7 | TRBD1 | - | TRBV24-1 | TGTGCCACAGCTGACAGGGGGAACCCCTACGAGCAGTACTTC | CATADRGNPYEQYF
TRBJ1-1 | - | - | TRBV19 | TGTGCCAGTAGTCCCAGGTTGTACGGCACTGAAGCTTTCTTT | CASSPRLYGTEAFF
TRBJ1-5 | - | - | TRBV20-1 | TGCAGTGCTAGTGGGGTAGGGGTAAATCAGCCCCAGCATTTT | CSASGVGVNQPQHF
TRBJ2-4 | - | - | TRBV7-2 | TGTGCCAGCAGCTTAGGGGGGCCGAACATTCAGTACTTC | CASSLGGPNIQYF
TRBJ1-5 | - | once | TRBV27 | TGTGCCAGCAGTCGACAGTATAGCAATCAGCCCCAGCATTTT | CASSRQYSNQPQHF
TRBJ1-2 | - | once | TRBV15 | TGTGCCACCAGCAGACATTCACTCCGGGGTAACTATGGCTACACCTTC | CATSRHSLRGNYGYTF
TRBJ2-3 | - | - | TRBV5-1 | TGCGCCAGCAGCTTGGGGGGAGTAAACTCAGATACGCAGTATTTT | CASSLGGVNSDTQYF
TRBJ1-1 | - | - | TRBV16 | TGTGCCAGCAGCCGAAGGCTTTCCTCTGGACAGAGTATGAACACTGAAGCTTTCTTT | CASSRRLSSGQSMNTEAFF
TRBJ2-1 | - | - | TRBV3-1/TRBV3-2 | TGTGCCAGCAGCTTAAACAATGAGCAGTTCTTC | CASSLNNEQFF
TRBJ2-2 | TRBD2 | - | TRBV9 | TGTGCCAGCAGCGTAGTCCCAGCGGGAAGGTTAAGCGGGGAGCTGTTTTTT | CASSVVPAGRLSGELFF
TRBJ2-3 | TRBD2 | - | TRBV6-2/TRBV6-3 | TGTGCCAGCAGTCCGGTTGGTAGCGGGGGTACAGATACGCAGTATTTT | CASSPVGSGGTDTQYF
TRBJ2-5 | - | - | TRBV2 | TGTGCCAGCAGTGAAGTGGGGGGCCAAGAGACCCAGTACTTC | CASSEVGGQETQYF
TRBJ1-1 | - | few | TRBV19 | TGTGCCAGTAGTGTGACAGCGAACACTGAAGCTTTCTTT | CASSVTANTEAFF
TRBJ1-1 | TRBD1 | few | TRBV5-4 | TGTGCCAGCAGCTTGGATCCAGGGGGGAACACTGAAGCTTTCTTT | CASSLDPGGNTEAFF
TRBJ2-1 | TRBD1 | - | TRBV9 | TGTGCCAGCAGCGTTGAACAGGGGGTCTACAATGAGCAGTTCTTC | CASSVEQGVYNEQFF
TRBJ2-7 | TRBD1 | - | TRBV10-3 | TGTGCCATCAGTGTTACAGGGGAGCGAGGATACGAGCAGTACTTC | CAISVTGERGYEQYF
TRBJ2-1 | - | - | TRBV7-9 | TGTGCCAGCAGCTCCGACCCTAGTGAGCAGTTCTTC | CASSSDPSEQFF
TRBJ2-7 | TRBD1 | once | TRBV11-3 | TGTGCCAGCAGCGGAACCCTGGGACAGGGGCGCAGCGAGCAGTACTTC | CASSGTLGQGRSEQYF
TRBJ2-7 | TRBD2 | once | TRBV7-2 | TGTGCCAGCAGCTTAGGGTCTAGCGGAATCTACGAGCAGTACTTC | CASSLGSSGIYEQYF
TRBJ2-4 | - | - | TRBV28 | TGTGCCAGCAGTTTGCGAGCACTACCCCCTACAGCCAAAAACATTCAGTACTTC | CASSLRALPPTAKNIQYF
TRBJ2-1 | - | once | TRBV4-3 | TGCGCCAGCAGCCATGGCGGGGCAGGGGGGTACAATGAGCAGTTCTTC | CASSHGGAGGYNEQFF
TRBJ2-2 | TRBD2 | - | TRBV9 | TGTGCCAGCAGCACCTTAGCGGGAGCAAACACCGGGGAGCTGTTTTTT | CASSTLAGANTGELFF
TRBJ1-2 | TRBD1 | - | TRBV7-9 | TGTGCCAGCAGCCAGGGACAGGGGGCGCGACTTGGCTACACCTTC | CASSQGQGARLGYTF
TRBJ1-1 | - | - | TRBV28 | TGTGCCAGCAGTTTGGCCGGGGTTACTGAAGCTTTCTTT | CASSLAGVTEAFF
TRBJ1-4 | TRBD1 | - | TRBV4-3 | TGCGCCAGCAGCCAAGGGGGACAGGCTAATGAAAAACTGTTTTTT | CASSQGGQANEKLFF
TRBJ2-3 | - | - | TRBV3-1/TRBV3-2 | TGTGCCAGCACCCCGACTTACAGCACAGATACGCAGTATTTT | CASTPTYSTDTQYF
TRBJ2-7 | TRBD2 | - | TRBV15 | TGTGCCACCAGCAGAGGACTAGCGGGGGCAGAAGAGCAGTACTTC | CATSRGLAGAEEQYF
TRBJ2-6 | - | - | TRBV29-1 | TGCAGCGTAGACGGACAGCTTACTGGGGCCAACGTCCTGACTTTC | CSVDGQLTGANVLTF